This T cell receptor (beta chain) was recovered during a study of cytomegalovirus exposure and HLA in healthy donors. Study results and limitations: Investigators reported 150 to 200 TCR beta chains as tied to cytomegalovirus.

The PCR was carried out with 60 Vbeta primers and 13 Jbeta primers. Under the authors' procedure: Approximately 83 million unique TCR beta chains, 9.5 million to 14 million shared, were counted in a later analysis. Profiled with immunoSEQ multiplex PCR; TCRdb holds only in-frame clones, not every one. V and J calls and clone size are given by that table; D and trimming were obtained from the DNA. This sample has hundreds of thousands of clones, with around 80% found just once. The V gene's germline CDR1 is GTSNPN and CDR2 SVGIG (reference sequence). The CDR3 consists of 13 residues. Trimming stripped 1 base from V and 1 base from J, with 7 bases between. Worth noting for this clone: What it recognizes is unknown.

Sequencing was done on a sample of PBMCs. This clonotype was sampled from a man younger than 35 in good health and CMV-seronegative. The rearrangement joins TRBV30 to TRBJ1-1, with D possibly matching TRBD1 (6 bases). CDR3 protein: CAWSGDKNTEAFF. In nucleotides, the CDR3 is TGTGCCTGGAGTGGGGACAAGAACACTGAAGCTTTCTTT.